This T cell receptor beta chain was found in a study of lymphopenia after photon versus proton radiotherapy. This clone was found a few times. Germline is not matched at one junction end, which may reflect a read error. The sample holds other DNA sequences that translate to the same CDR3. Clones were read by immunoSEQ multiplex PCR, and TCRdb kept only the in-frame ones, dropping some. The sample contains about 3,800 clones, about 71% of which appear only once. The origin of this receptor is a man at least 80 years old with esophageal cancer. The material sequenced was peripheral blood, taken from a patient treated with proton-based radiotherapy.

This chain's CDR3 is CASSLRAEDTGELFF. The CDR3 DNA sequence: TGCGCCAGCAGCTTGAGGGCAGAGGACACCGGGGAGCTGTTTTTT. This sequence joins TRBV11-3 and TRBJ2-2, with a tentative D call TRBD2 (5 bases). CDR1 SGHNT and CDR2 YENEEA come from the germline V gene. The CDR3 sequence is 15 residues long.